The rows below give T cell receptor beta chains drawn from one sample of a study of cytomegalovirus exposure and HLA in healthy donors. TCRdb keeps only in-frame clones here, not all; method: immunoSEQ multiplex PCR. This table has over 90,000 clones, 60% to 70% appearing once. The sequenced material came from PBMCs. These receptors all come from a woman aged 50 to 60 in good health and CMV-seronegative. Both conserved end residues are part of each CDR3. Fields, in order: clone size, V gene, J gene, D gene, CDR3 DNA, CDR3 protein. The D gene is left open where the match is weak. The listing skips clone size in some rows; elsewhere it reads once, few, many or a size class.

size: NA
V: TRBV28
J: TRBJ2-7
D: NA
DNA: TGTGCCAGCAGTCCCGGGAGTGGCCCCTACGAGCAGTACTTC
CDR3: CASSPGSGPYEQYF

size: NA
V: TRBV7-3
J: TRBJ2-2
D: NA
DNA: TGTGCCAGCAGCTTAGACAGCAACACCGGGGAGCTGTTTTTT
CDR3: CASSLDSNTGELFF

size: NA
V: TRBV5-1
J: TRBJ2-2
D: TRBD2
DNA: TGCGCCAGCAGCTTGGCCACGGGACTAGCTAGCACCGGGGAGCTGTTTTTT
CDR3: CASSLATGLASTGELFF

size: NA
V: TRBV5-1
J: TRBJ2-7
D: NA
DNA: TGCGCCAGCAGCTTGGGGGTCACTAGGGCCTCCTACGAGCAGTACTTC
CDR3: CASSLGVTRASYEQYF

size: NA
V: TRBV5-1
J: TRBJ2-3
D: TRBD2
DNA: TGCGCCAGCAGCAATGGCGGGCAGAGCGGGAGTACGACAGATACGCAGTATTTT
CDR3: CASSNGGQSGSTTDTQYF

size: NA
V: TRBV2
J: TRBJ2-7
D: NA
DNA: TGTGCCAGCAGGGGACCGGGACACATAACCTACGAGCAGTACTTC
CDR3: CASRGPGHITYEQYF

size: few
V: TRBV19
J: TRBJ1-5
D: TRBD1
DNA: TGTGCCAGTAGTGACTCCGGGACAGGGGTTCAAAGCAATCAGCCCCAGCATTTT
CDR3: CASSDSGTGVQSNQPQHF

size: NA
V: TRBV11-2
J: TRBJ2-2
D: TRBD2
DNA: TGTGCCAGCAGCTTCGGACTAGCGGGAGTAGCGGTCGGGGAGCTGTTTTTT
CDR3: CASSFGLAGVAVGELFF

size: NA
V: TRBV13
J: TRBJ2-1
D: TRBD2
DNA: TGTGCCAGCAGCCTTAGCGGGCGGAGCTCCTACAATGGGCAGTTCTTC
CDR3: CASSLSGRSSYNGQFF

size: NA
V: TRBV7-2
J: TRBJ2-6
D: NA
DNA: TGTGCCAGCAGCTCAGCAACAGGTGACTTCTCTGGGGCCAACGTCCTGACTTTC
CDR3: CASSSATGDFSGANVLTF

size: NA
V: TRBV2
J: TRBJ2-3
D: TRBD1
DNA: TGTGCCAGCAGGGCGGACAGGGGGCCAGATACGCAGTATTTT
CDR3: CASRADRGPDTQYF

size: few
V: TRBV1
J: TRBJ2-3
D: NA
DNA: TGCACCAGCAGCCCAGGACTAGCGGGGGGGCGGTGGGGCACAGATACGCAGTATTTT
CDR3: CTSSPGLAGGRWGTDTQYF

size: NA
V: TRBV29-1
J: TRBJ1-5
D: NA
DNA: TGCAGCGTTGCCCAGGGGTCTTCGGGCAATCAGCCCCAGCATTTT
CDR3: CSVAQGSSGNQPQHF

size: few
V: TRBV6-1
J: TRBJ1-2
D: TRBD1
DNA: TGTGCCAGCAGTGAAAGGGACAGATTAAAGATTAACTATGGCTACACCTTC
CDR3: CASSERDRLKINYGYTF

size: NA
V: TRBV25-1
J: TRBJ2-7
D: TRBD2
DNA: TGTGCCAGCACGGGGGGGTGGGAGCAGTACTTC
CDR3: CASTGGWEQYF

size: few
V: TRBV2
J: TRBJ2-3
D: TRBD2
DNA: TGTGCCAGCAGTGAGGAGGGACTAGTCCTTCGGTATTTT
CDR3: CASSEEGLVLRYF

size: NA
V: TRBV19
J: TRBJ2-2
D: TRBD1
DNA: TGTGCCAGTAGTCAGGGGGCGAACGGGGAGCTGTTTTTT
CDR3: CASSQGANGELFF

size: NA
V: TRBV27
J: TRBJ2-1
D: NA
DNA: TGTGCCAGCAGTTACCCCGGTAGATACAATGAGCAGTTCTTC
CDR3: CASSYPGRYNEQFF

size: NA
V: TRBV5-1
J: TRBJ2-6
D: NA
DNA: TGCGCCAGCAGCTTGGGACAGGCTGGGGCCAACGTCCTGACTTTC
CDR3: CASSLGQAGANVLTF

size: once
V: TRBV28
J: TRBJ2-3
D: NA
DNA: TGTGCCAGCATTGCGGAAAGGGGTGCAGATACGCAGTATTTT
CDR3: CASIAERGADTQYF

size: NA
V: TRBV5-5
J: TRBJ1-5
D: NA
DNA: TGTGCCAGCAGCTCCATCCAGGGGTTCAATCAGCCCCAGCATTTT
CDR3: CASSSIQGFNQPQHF

size: few
V: TRBV5-1
J: TRBJ1-4
D: NA
DNA: TGCGCCAGCGGGATTGTTGGGGGGATTGGTGAAAAACTGTTTTTT
CDR3: CASGIVGGIGEKLFF

size: NA
V: TRBV15
J: TRBJ1-4
D: TRBD1
DNA: TGTGCCACCAGCAGGCCGGACAGGGGCGGGAAACTGTTTTTT
CDR3: CATSRPDRGGKLFF

size: NA
V: TRBV27
J: TRBJ2-1
D: TRBD2
DNA: TGTGCCAGCAGTGGGGCGGGAGGGCCCCACCCTGAGCAGTTCTTC
CDR3: CASSGAGGPHPEQFF

size: NA
V: TRBV28
J: TRBJ2-7
D: NA
DNA: TGTGCCAGCAGTTTAGGGAGGGGGGCCGGCGAGCAGTACTTC
CDR3: CASSLGRGAGEQYF

size: NA
V: TRBV4-1
J: TRBJ2-7
D: NA
DNA: TGCGCCAGCAGCCAAGATCTGGGCCGTTCCTACGAGCAGTACTTC
CDR3: CASSQDLGRSYEQYF

size: NA
V: TRBV5-4
J: TRBJ2-3
D: NA
DNA: TGTGCCAGCAGCTTGGCCTCAGATACGCAGTATTTT
CDR3: CASSLASDTQYF

size: NA
V: TRBV18
J: TRBJ2-1
D: NA
DNA: TGTGCCAGCTCACCCCAATGGTCAGGGATATACAATGAGCAGTTCTTC
CDR3: CASSPQWSGIYNEQFF

size: NA
V: TRBV11-2
J: TRBJ1-2
D: TRBD1
DNA: TGTGCCAGCAGCTTAGTGGCGGGACAGGGTGTGGGCTACACCTTC
CDR3: CASSLVAGQGVGYTF

size: NA
V: TRBV6-5
J: TRBJ2-7
D: TRBD1
DNA: TGTGCCAGCCGGCGGACAGGGGGGACAGTCGAAGAGTACTTC
CDR3: CASRRTGGTVEEYF

size: NA
V: TRBV27
J: TRBJ2-5
D: TRBD2
DNA: TGTGCCAGCAGAATGCGGGGGGAGACCCAGTACTTC
CDR3: CASRMRGETQYF

size: few
V: TRBV19
J: TRBJ1-5
D: NA
DNA: TGTGCCAGTAGTAGAGAGTCTTATAGCAATCAGCCCCAGCATTTT
CDR3: CASSRESYSNQPQHF

size: NA
V: TRBV28
J: TRBJ1-2
D: TRBD1
DNA: TGTGCCAGCAGAAGGACAGGGAAAGGCTACACCTTC
CDR3: CASRRTGKGYTF

size: NA
V: TRBV14
J: TRBJ2-3
D: NA
DNA: TGTGCCAGCAGCCAAGATTGCGACAGGTTTTTATGTGATACGCAGTATTTT
CDR3: CASSQDCDRFLCDTQYF

size: NA
V: TRBV5-1
J: TRBJ2-7
D: NA
DNA: TGCGCCAGCAGCTTGTTAGGCCAGGGTAGTACCTACGAGGAGTACTTC
CDR3: CASSLLGQGSTYEEYF

size: NA
V: TRBV5-4
J: TRBJ2-3
D: NA
DNA: TGTGCCAGCAGCTCCCGACTAGTACGATGGGATACAAGCACAGATACGCAGTATTTT
CDR3: CASSSRLVRWDTSTDTQYF

size: NA
V: TRBV28
J: TRBJ2-7
D: TRBD2
DNA: TGTGCCACCAATGGGGGGGTCCCTTACGAGCAGTACTTC
CDR3: CATNGGVPYEQYF

size: NA
V: TRBV29-1
J: TRBJ1-2
D: NA
DNA: TGCAGCGTTAATCAACAAAGAAATTATGGCTACACCTTC
CDR3: CSVNQQRNYGYTF

size: NA
V: TRBV29-1
J: TRBJ2-3
D: TRBD1
DNA: TGCAGCGTGCAGATGACAGGGGCGGATACGCAGTATTTT
CDR3: CSVQMTGADTQYF

size: few
V: TRBV2
J: TRBJ2-5
D: TRBD1
DNA: TGTGCCAGCACTGGGACAGGGAGAGAGACCCAGTACTTC
CDR3: CASTGTGRETQYF

size: NA
V: TRBV27
J: TRBJ1-6
D: TRBD1
DNA: TGTGCCAGCAATATACAGGGGCCCAATTCACCCCTCCACTTT
CDR3: CASNIQGPNSPLHF

size: NA
V: TRBV29-1
J: TRBJ2-1
D: TRBD2
DNA: TGCAGCGTCAACCCAGCGGAAAGCGGGAGGCCGAATACGCAGTTCTTC
CDR3: CSVNPAESGRPNTQFF

size: NA
V: TRBV7-6
J: TRBJ1-3
D: NA
DNA: TGTGCCAGCAGCCAGGACGGGAACTCTGGAAACACCATATATTTT
CDR3: CASSQDGNSGNTIYF

size: NA
V: TRBV4-3
J: TRBJ2-2
D: NA
DNA: TGCGCCAGCAGCCAAGTCGGGGGGCCCGGGGAGCTGTTTTTT
CDR3: CASSQVGGPGELFF

size: once
V: TRBV19
J: TRBJ2-1
D: TRBD1
DNA: TGTGCCAGTAGTATTGCGGCAGGGGGCTACAATGAGCAGTTCTTC
CDR3: CASSIAAGGYNEQFF

size: NA
V: TRBV7-9
J: TRBJ1-6
D: NA
DNA: TGTGCCAGCAGCAGTAGACAGAGCTCACCCCTCCACTTT
CDR3: CASSSRQSSPLHF

size: NA
V: TRBV25-1
J: TRBJ2-3
D: NA
DNA: TGTGCCAGCAGTGATACGGGAGTGATCGCAGATACGCAGTATTTT
CDR3: CASSDTGVIADTQYF

size: NA
V: TRBV28
J: TRBJ2-1
D: TRBD1
DNA: TGTGCCAGTCAAACCGGGACAGGGGGCAATGAGCAGTTCTTC
CDR3: CASQTGTGGNEQFF